The 8 T cell receptor beta chains presented below share a single source sample, sequenced in a study of blood T cell repertoires in COVID-19. Assay used: immunoSEQ multiplex PCR; TCRdb lists only in-frame clones, some missing. The repertoire consists of 300,000 to 350,000 clones, with roughly 86% occurring once and the leading ten covering 8.9%. The sequenced sample consisted of PBMCs or T cells enriched from blood (not recorded which). The receptor set was obtained from a woman aged 18 to 35 who had recovered from COVID-19.

V and J are TRBV7-9 and TRBJ1-4, with TRBD1 identical over 8 bases. Germline V gives CDR1 SEHNR, CDR2 FQNEAQ (reference sequence). J gave up 17 bases and V 3 bases, and 11 bases lay outside the gene matches. CDR3 length: 13 amino acids. The CDR3 region is CASSFLQTGVIFF. DNA for the CDR3: TGTGCCAGCAGCTTTTTGCAGACAGGGGTTATATTTTTT.

This rearrangement joins TRBV28 to TRBJ2-7; D is possibly TRBD1 (5 bases). The germline V gene has CDR1 MDHEN and CDR2 SYDVKM. This CDR3 region has 16 residues. The V end was cut by 6 bases, the J end by 0 bases, with 18 bases between. CDR3 amino acids: CASSPVGSRASYEQYF. In nucleotides, the CDR3 is TGTGCCAGCAGCCCGGTTGGATCCAGGGCCTCCTACGAGCAGTACTTC. The full variable domain, rest sourced from reference TRBV28 and TRBJ2-7, is DVKVTQSSRYLVKRTGEKVFLECVQDMDHENMFWYRQDPGLGLRLIYFSYDVKMKEKGDIPEGYSVSREKKERFSLILESASTNQTSMYLCASSPVGSRASYEQYFGPGTRLTVT.

The chain carries TRBV5-6 and TRBJ2-5; a weak D match, TRBD1 (6 bases). Germline lookup yields CDR1 SGHDT and CDR2 YYEEEE. The CDR3 is 13 amino acids. Trimming removed 7 bases from V and 1 base from J, with 11 bases in between. CDR3 DNA: TGTGCCAGCCTGTACAGGGCCCAAGAGACCCAGTACTTC. Residues: CASLYRAQETQYF.

The rearrangement uses TRBV5-6 and TRBJ1-1; 8 bases match TRBD1. Trimming cost V 5 bases and J 3 bases; bases outside gene matches: 6. CDR1 SGHDT and CDR2 YYEEEE come from the germline V gene. The CDR3 is 14 residues long. In nucleotides, the CDR3 is TGTGCCAGCAGGGTCAGGGGGCTGGACACTGAAGCTTTCTTT. It translates to CASRVRGLDTEAFF.

V and J are TRBV25-1 and TRBJ1-3; a weak D match, TRBD1 (5 bases). The CDR3 is 13 amino acids. V was shortened by 5 bases and J by 2 bases, with 7 bases between the two germline ends. The germline CDR1 and CDR2 sequences are MGHDK and SYGVNS. CDR3 loop: CASSTGPGNTIYF. The CDR3 DNA is TGTGCCAGCAGTACAGGCCCTGGAAACACCATATATTTT. Variable domain in full (rest from reference TRBV25-1 and TRBJ1-3): EADIYQTPRYLVIGTGKKITLECSQTMGHDKMYWYQQDPGMELHLIHYSYGVNSTEKGDLSSESTVSRIRTEHFPLTLESARPSHTSQYLCASSTGPGNTIYFGEGSWLTVV.

The CDR3 nucleotides read TGTGCCATCAGTGGTCAGCGGGAGAGCACAGATACGCAGTATTTT. Its translation is CAISGQRESTDTQYF. This chain connects TRBV10-3 to TRBJ2-3; 8 nucleotides line up with TRBD2. The V gene's germline CDR1 is ENHRY and CDR2 SYGVKD. Trimming at V came to 4 bases and at J to 0 bases, leaving 3 bases not matched to a gene. The CDR3 sequence is 15 residues long.

This chain links TRBV7-3 with TRBJ2-2, with 9 bases matching TRBD2. This CDR3 comprises 17 residues. The V segment lost 5 bases and the J segment 4 bases; nucleotides outside the gene matches: 11. The germline gives CDR1 SGHTA, CDR2 FQGTGA. CDR3 DNA: TGTGCCAGCAGCCCTACCGGACTAGCGTCCACCACCGGGGAGCTGTTTTTT. Amino acids: CASSPTGLASTTGELFF.

This chain links TRBV7-2 with TRBJ2-7; D is possibly TRBD2 (6 bases). The CDR3 extends over 17 amino acids. V lost 1 base and J lost 0, with 16 bases in between. Germline V gene lookup returns CDR1 SGHTA and CDR2 FQGNSA. This chain's CDR3 is CASSLVAAGSFSYEQYF. For the CDR3, the DNA is TGTGCCAGCAGCTTAGTAGCCGCCGGGAGCTTCTCCTACGAGCAGTACTTC.